This TCR beta chain was sequenced during a study of PD-1 blockade in classical Hodgkin lymphoma. Study outcomes and limitations: Partial responders and progressors had significantly lower baseline TCR diversity. By cycle point C4D1, TCR diversity had risen significantly in CD4+ cells (but not CD8+ cells). Reasons behind the repertoire differences stay unclear, perhaps disease activity or earlier therapy.

To note about this clone: What it recognizes is unknown.

The CDR3 totals 15 residues. Trimming left V 3 bases short and J 0 bases short, with 9 bases between. Germline values: CDR1 MNHNS, CDR2 SASEGT. As to time point: cycle 4 day 1 (C4D1), after more than five weeks of nivolumab. Following autologous stem cell transplantation, relapse occurred in every patient, and exposure to brentuximab vedotin varied. Purified CD4+ T cells were obtained from thawed PBMCs through magnetic negative selection. Sequenced by immunoSEQ multiplex PCR; TCRdb stores in-frame clones only, minus some. Seen here are 20,000 to 25,000 clones, approximately 67% observed once, and the top ten hold about 1.2%.

V gene TRBV6-1 combines with J gene TRBJ1-5, with D possibly TRBD1 on 5 matching bases. The receptor was derived from a human donor with classical Hodgkin lymphoma. Sample: CD4+ T cells from blood, taken before the fourth cycle of nivolumab. In DNA form, the CDR3 reads TGTGCCAGCAGTGAGGGACGTCATAGCAATCAGCCCCAGCATTTT. Its translation is CASSEGRHSNQPQHF.